A selection of T cell receptor beta chains follows, all from one sample in a study of OX40 agonist ivuxolimab in advanced cancers. The table came from immunoSEQ multiplex PCR; TCRdb's copy has only in-frame clones and leaves some out. The table lists roughly 59,000 clones, 85% to 95% of them singletons. The source was CD4+ or CD8+ T cells sorted from blood, collected in a trial of the OX40 agonist ivuxolimab. These receptors originate from an adult with an advanced solid tumor such as melanoma, head and neck, liver or kidney cancer. Both conserved end residues are part of each CDR3. The D gene is left open where the match is weak. Some rows mark clone size as missing; the rest say once, few, many or name a class of expanded clone.

TGTGCCAGCAGCCAATATGGGGGAGACAACACCGGGGAGCTGTTTTTT | CASSQYGGDNTGELFF | NA | TRBJ2-2 | TRBV7-6 | NA
TGCGCCAGCAGCCAAGAATGGGGGCTTGAAGCTTTCTTT | CASSQEWGLEAFF | NA | TRBJ1-1 | TRBV4-1 | NA
TGCGCCAGCAGCCAGGACGGCCTTAGCAATCAGCCCCAGCATTTT | CASSQDGLSNQPQHF | NA | TRBJ1-5 | TRBV4-1 | NA
TGTGCCAGCAGTGAATTGGGGGCCTACGAGCAGTACTTC | CASSELGAYEQYF | NA | TRBJ2-7 | TRBV6-1 | few
TGTGCCTGGGCGGGACAGGGGGCCTTTGGCTACACCTTC | CAWAGQGAFGYTF | TRBD1 | TRBJ1-2 | TRBV30 | NA
TGTGCCAGCAGCCCGAGCGCGGGACTAGCCTACGAGCAGTACTTC | CASSPSAGLAYEQYF | TRBD2 | TRBJ2-7 | TRBV9 | NA
TGTGCCAGCAGCCCCGCTAGCGGAGATAGCACAGATACGCAGTATTTT | CASSPASGDSTDTQYF | TRBD2 | TRBJ2-3 | TRBV7-9 | NA
TGTGCCAGCAGCTTGGTACAGGGGGCTGGAGAGCAGTACTTC | CASSLVQGAGEQYF | TRBD1 | TRBJ2-7 | TRBV5-5 | NA
TGTGCCAGCAGTTACTCGAAAGCGGGGGGAACCTACGAGCAGTACTTC | CASSYSKAGGTYEQYF | TRBD2 | TRBJ2-7 | TRBV6-5 | NA
TGTGCCAGCAGCTTAGGGCTAGCGGGGGGACTACGCCAAGAGACCCAGTACTTC | CASSLGLAGGLRQETQYF | TRBD2 | TRBJ2-5 | TRBV7-3 | NA
TGTGCCAGCAGCACCGGGGCCAACATCGCTAACTATGGCTACACCTTC | CASSTGANIANYGYTF | NA | TRBJ1-2 | TRBV4-2 | NA
TGCGCCAGCAGCCAAGATTCATGGGAGGCGGGACACAATGAGCAGTTCTTC | CASSQDSWEAGHNEQFF | NA | TRBJ2-1 | TRBV4-1 | NA
TGCGCCAGCAGCCAAGGCACTAGCGGGGTCTACGAGCAGTACTTC | CASSQGTSGVYEQYF | TRBD2 | TRBJ2-7 | TRBV4-1 | NA
TGTGCCAGTGACGACAGCTCCTACGAGCAGTACTTC | CASDDSSYEQYF | NA | TRBJ2-7 | TRBV6-5 | NA
TGTGCCAGCAGCCTCCGAGCGGGACTCACAGATACGCAGTATTTT | CASSLRAGLTDTQYF | TRBD2 | TRBJ2-3 | TRBV7-3 | NA
TGTGCCAGCAGCTGGAGCGGGGGGCTAAACTACAATGAGCAGTTCTTC | CASSWSGGLNYNEQFF | TRBD2 | TRBJ2-1 | TRBV13 | NA
TGTGCCAGCAGTGAGACAGGGGGCGTCTACGAGCAGTACTTC | CASSETGGVYEQYF | TRBD1 | TRBJ2-7 | TRBV6-1 | NA
TGTGCCAGCAGCTTGGGTGGTCGGTACACAGATACGCAGTATTTT | CASSLGGRYTDTQYF | NA | TRBJ2-3 | TRBV7-3 | NA
TGTGCCAGCAGCTTAGTGCGCAATGAGCAGTTCTTC | CASSLVRNEQFF | NA | TRBJ2-1 | TRBV11-2 | once
TGTGCCAGCGGTGCCGCCGCTACGAACACCGGGGAGCTGTTTTTT | CASGAAATNTGELFF | NA | TRBJ2-2 | TRBV27 | NA
TGTGCCATCAGTAACCCGGGACAGAGACCATACGAGCAGTACTTC | CAISNPGQRPYEQYF | TRBD1 | TRBJ2-7 | TRBV10-3 | NA
TGTGCCAGCAGTTCGATCAGGGACGAAAAACTGTTTTTT | CASSSIRDEKLFF | NA | TRBJ1-4 | TRBV6-6 | NA
TGTGCCACCAGCAGAGATCTGACCGGGGAGCTGTTTTTT | CATSRDLTGELFF | NA | TRBJ2-2 | TRBV15 | NA
TGTGCCAGCAGCCCACAGACTAGCGGGGGGCCGAACACCGGGGAGCTGTTTTTT | CASSPQTSGGPNTGELFF | TRBD2 | TRBJ2-2 | TRBV13 | NA
TGTGCCAGCAGCCCTGGGAACACCGGGGAGCTGTTTTTT | CASSPGNTGELFF | NA | TRBJ2-2 | TRBV7-3 | NA
TGTGCCAGCAGCCTGAGTAAGGACAGGGGGCCAACTGAAGCTTTCTTT | CASSLSKDRGPTEAFF | TRBD1 | TRBJ1-1 | TRBV13 | NA
TGTGCCAGCAGTCCTACCCCGACTGGCTACAATGAGCAGTTCTTC | CASSPTPTGYNEQFF | NA | TRBJ2-1 | TRBV27 | NA
TGTGCCAGCAGCACTAGCAGCTACAATGAGCAGTTCTTC | CASSTSSYNEQFF | NA | TRBJ2-1 | TRBV2 | NA
TGTGCCAGTAGTATAGGGACAGATTACGAGCAGTACTTC | CASSIGTDYEQYF | NA | TRBJ2-7 | TRBV19 | NA
TGTGCCAGCAGCTTCCAGCGGGGGGTTCCCGGGGAGCTGTTTTTT | CASSFQRGVPGELFF | TRBD2 | TRBJ2-2 | TRBV11-2 | NA
TGTGCCAGCAGTTTTGACCGGGGGGCGAACTATGGCTACACCTTC | CASSFDRGANYGYTF | NA | TRBJ1-2 | TRBV28 | NA
TGTGCCAGCAGCAAAAGGCGTCTCCATGGCACAGATACGCAGTATTTT | CASSKRRLHGTDTQYF | NA | TRBJ2-3 | TRBV21-1 | NA
TGTGCCATCAGTGGGGAGGGCGTGCGGACTGAAGCTTTCTTT | CAISGEGVRTEAFF | NA | TRBJ1-1 | TRBV10-3 | NA
TGTGCCAGCAGCTTGGGGGGCCAGGGTGAAGATACGCAGTATTTT | CASSLGGQGEDTQYF | NA | TRBJ2-3 | TRBV5-4 | once
TGTGCCAGCAGCTTCCGGGGCAGTCTTCACGAGCAGTACTTC | CASSFRGSLHEQYF | NA | TRBJ2-7 | TRBV7-9 | NA
TGTGCCAGCAACGTAGGGGATAACACCGGGGAGCTGTTTTTT | CASNVGDNTGELFF | NA | TRBJ2-2 | TRBV6-5 | NA
TGTGCCATCCCTCTCGGGCTAGCGGTCCCCACCGGGGAGCTGTTTTTT | CAIPLGLAVPTGELFF | TRBD2 | TRBJ2-2 | TRBV10-3 | NA
TGTGCCAGCAGCCTGGGGGGGTCCGGAGAGACCCAGTACTTC | CASSLGGSGETQYF | TRBD2 | TRBJ2-5 | TRBV9 | NA
TGTGCCAGCAGCGTAGGGGCACAGGGCACGAACACTGAAGCTTTCTTT | CASSVGAQGTNTEAFF | NA | TRBJ1-1 | TRBV9 | few
TGTGCCAGCAGCTGGGGGACTAGCGGGGATTACGAGCAGTACTTC | CASSWGTSGDYEQYF | TRBD2 | TRBJ2-7 | TRBV11-2 | NA
TGTGCCAGCAGCCCAAGACTAGCGGGGTCCTACGAGCAGTACTTC | CASSPRLAGSYEQYF | TRBD2 | TRBJ2-7 | TRBV5-5 | NA
TGTGCCAGCAGCCGTTCCGCGGAGTCAGATACGCAGTATTTT | CASSRSAESDTQYF | NA | TRBJ2-3 | TRBV7-2 | NA
TGTGCCAGCAGCACGGGTACTGAAGCTTTCTTT | CASSTGTEAFF | NA | TRBJ1-1 | TRBV5-6 | NA
TGTGCCAGCAGCGTAGGGGCTAGCAATGAGCAGTTCTTC | CASSVGASNEQFF | NA | TRBJ2-1 | TRBV9 | NA
TGTGCCAGCAGCCCCCCAGGGGGGCATGGAGATACGCAGTATTTT | CASSPPGGHGDTQYF | NA | TRBJ2-3 | TRBV7-6 | NA
TGTGCCAGCAGCGCGGGAATTATAGGGAATCAGCCCCAGCATTTT | CASSAGIIGNQPQHF | NA | TRBJ1-5 | TRBV27 | NA
TGCGCCAGCAGTGTGGGTCATAGCACAGATACGCAGTATTTT | CASSVGHSTDTQYF | NA | TRBJ2-3 | TRBV4-1 | NA
TGTGCCAGCAGTTACTCAGTGGGGGAGCGCGGCTATGGCTACACCTTC | CASSYSVGERGYGYTF | NA | TRBJ1-2 | TRBV6-5 | NA
TGTGCCAGCAGCTTTTATCCACCGGGACACGGCACCGGGGAGCTGTTTTTT | CASSFYPPGHGTGELFF | NA | TRBJ2-2 | TRBV11-3 | NA
TGTGCCAGCAGCCAATATGATAGCGGGAGCGGTACGCAGTATTTT | CASSQYDSGSGTQYF | TRBD2 | TRBJ2-3 | TRBV4-2 | NA
TGTGCCAGCAGCGACGGGGACAGGGCCCTCCACGAGCAGTACTTC | CASSDGDRALHEQYF | TRBD1 | TRBJ2-7 | TRBV7-3 | NA
TGTGCCAGCAGCTGGGGACAGGAAAGCGACACCGGGGAGCTGTTTTTT | CASSWGQESDTGELFF | TRBD1 | TRBJ2-2 | TRBV5-5 | NA
TGCACCAGCAGCCAAGATAAAGGGGACAACACCGGGGAGCTGTTTTTT | CTSSQDKGDNTGELFF | NA | TRBJ2-2 | TRBV1 | few
TGTGCCATCAGCGCCCCTGAGGGGAGGGGGCTGTTAGGCTACACCTTC | CAISAPEGRGLLGYTF | TRBD1 | TRBJ1-2 | TRBV10-3 | NA